This T cell receptor beta chain was identified in a study of T cell clonality in common variable immunodeficiency. The CDR3 runs to 14 residues. V gave up 4 bases and J gave up 0 bases; unmatched junction bases: 1. Germline V CDR1 and CDR2: MNHNS, SASEGT. General study results and limits: Common variable immunodeficiency TCR beta sequences reportedly had fewer deletions and N-nucleotide insertions. CVID subjects shared fewer TCRbeta clones than healthy controls did.

Caucasian heritage predominated among both patients and controls. CVID subjects were neither ill nor on immunomodulatory or immunosuppressive medication at sampling. Sequenced by immunoSEQ multiplex PCR; TCRdb stores in-frame clones only, minus some. The sample contains about 33,000 clones, none occurring once; less than 8% lies in the top ten. This clone was observed a few times. Its specificity is not known. The read finishes 3 residues shy of the CDR3 end, and the germline J gene is used to complete it. Sequenced material: peripheral blood mononuclear cells. The V and J genes are TRBV6-1 and TRBJ2-3, with 7 bases that match TRBD1. This sequence was found in a human donor with common variable immunodeficiency. The CDR3 loop reads CASSGTGSTDTQYF. The part of the CDR3 DNA that was read is TGTGCCAGCAGTGGGACAGGTAGCACAGATACG.